This T cell receptor beta chain is from a study of human thymus T cells. Resections that were taken during corrective heart surgery supplied the thymus tissue. Immunologically healthy infants in Finland undergoing congenital heart defect surgery were the donors. Repertoires were generated with immunoSEQ multiplex PCR, while TCRdb's copy carries only in-frame clones and drops some. The sample holds about 78,000 clones, approximately 97% seen once. The germline gives CDR1 MNHEY, CDR2 SMNVEV (reference sequence). This CDR3 region has 19 residues. Trimming cost V 0 bases and J 4 bases; bases outside gene matches: 7.

J is TRBJ2-6 and V is TRBV27, with TRBD1 matching 12 bases. The receptor was derived from a boy younger than two with a congenital heart defect but otherwise immunologically healthy. The sample taken for sequencing was thymus tissue. CDR3 amino acids: CASSLSLGQGAPGANVLTF. In DNA form, the CDR3 reads TGTGCCAGCAGTTTATCGTTGGGACAGGGGGCGCCCGGGGCCAACGTCCTGACTTTC. The variable domain in full, with the rest retrieved from reference TRBV27 and TRBJ2-6, is EAQVTQNPRYLITVTGKKLTVTCSQNMNHEYMSWYRQDPGLGLRQIYYSMNVEVTDKGDVPEGYKVSRKEKRNFPLILESPSPNQTSLYFCASSLSLGQGAPGANVLTFGAGSRLTVL.